These 19 T cell receptor beta chains were sequenced from one sample in a study of cytomegalovirus exposure and HLA in healthy donors. The assay was immunoSEQ multiplex PCR, and TCRdb's table has in-frame clones only and misses some. In the table there are tens of thousands of clones, roughly 90% of which are singletons. Material: PBMCs. These receptor sequences come from a woman younger than 35 in good health and CMV-seronegative.

This clone showed up just once. The chain couples TRBV10-3 to TRBJ2-3; D may be TRBD1 (7 bases). This CDR3 has 15 residues. Germline V gene sequence: CDR1 ENHRY, CDR2 SYGVKD. V gave up 3 bases and J gave up 11 bases, with 21 bases separating them. The CDR3 nucleotides read TGTGCCATCAGTGACTACAGGGGAGGCACAGGGGAGCAGTATTTT. Amino acids: CAISDYRGGTGEQYF.

The chain combines TRBV18 with TRBJ2-5, with 9 bases that match TRBD2. The CDR3 length is 14 residues. After removal of 4 bases from V and 2 bases from J, the junction contained 2 bases not matched to a gene. Germline V gives CDR1 KGHSH, CDR2 LQKENI. The CDR3 DNA follows: TGTGCCAGCTCACAAACTAGCGGGCAAGAGACCCAGTACTTC. Residues: CASSQTSGQETQYF.

The rearrangement joins TRBV4-1 to TRBJ2-2; perhaps TRBD2 as D (6 bases). The CDR3 is 16 residues long. The germline CDR1 and CDR2 sequences are MGHRA and YSYEKL. V lost 4 bases to trimming and J lost 2 bases, with 14 bases between them. The CDR3 region is CASSLYSGSNTGELFF. The CDR3 nucleotides read TGCGCCAGCAGCCTATATAGCGGATCCAACACCGGGGAGCTGTTTTTT.

This chain joins TRBV6-5 and TRBJ2-7, with TRBD1 identical over 9 bases. CDR1 MNHEY and CDR2 SVGAGI come from the germline V gene. Trimming cost V 6 bases and J 0 bases; bases outside gene matches: 3. The CDR3 sequence is 14 residues long. The chain's CDR3 is CASSWTGDSYEQYF. The DNA for the CDR3 is TGTGCCAGCAGCTGGACAGGGGACTCCTACGAGCAGTACTTC.

This rearrangement joins TRBV18 to TRBJ2-1; 8 positions agree with TRBD2. Germline lookup yields CDR1 KGHSH and CDR2 LQKENI. This CDR3 spans 16 amino acids. V trimming: 1 base; J trimming: 0 bases; junction bases outside the gene matches: 2. CDR3 loop: CASSPLSGSSYNEQFF. Here the CDR3 DNA reads TGTGCCAGCTCACCACTCAGCGGGAGCTCCTACAATGAGCAGTTCTTC.

A few counts support this clone. The J gene is TRBJ2-7, the V gene TRBV30; 7 bases align to TRBD1. The CDR3 sequence is 12 residues long. J lost 4 bases, V lost 4 bases, and 4 bases had no gene match. Per the germline V gene, CDR1 is GTSNPN and CDR2 is SVGIG (reference sequence). CDR3: CAWTGQDYEQYF. CDR3 coding DNA: TGTGCCTGGACCGGACAGGATTACGAGCAGTACTTC. The full variable domain, its missing parts supplied by reference TRBV30 and TRBJ2-7, is SQTIHQWPATLVQPVGSPLSLECTVEGTSNPNLYWYRQAAGRGLQLLFYSVGIGQISSEVPQNLSASRPQDRQFILSSKKLLLSDSGFYLCAWTGQDYEQYFGPGTRLTVT.

This clone appeared a single time. The rearrangement uses TRBV14 and TRBJ2-7; D is perhaps TRBD2 (6 bases). Trimming pared 2 bases from V and 6 bases from J, leaving 11 bases between. The CDR3 contains 13 residues. The germline V gene encodes CDR1 SGHDN and CDR2 FVKESK. CDR3 loop: CASSQQLAVEQYF. CDR3 nucleotides: TGTGCCAGCAGCCAACAACTAGCAGTCGAGCAGTACTTC.

The V and J genes are TRBV30 and TRBJ2-4, with 7 bases matching TRBD1. Looked up from germline, CDR1 is GTSNPN and CDR2 is SVGIG (reference sequence). The CDR3 totals 15 residues. V was pared by 2 bases and J by 2 bases, with 6 bases of the junction left unmatched. In nucleotides, the CDR3 is TGTGCCTGGAGTAGGGACAGTAATACCAAAAACATTCAGTACTTC. Translation gives CAWSRDSNTKNIQYF.

The chain employs TRBV28 and TRBJ2-5; 7 positions match TRBD2. J gave up 4 bases and V 5 bases, and 4 bases lay outside the gene matches. This CDR3 spans 13 amino acids. Germline V lookup: CDR1 MDHEN, CDR2 SYDVKM. CDR3: CASSGLVPETQYF. In nucleotides, the CDR3 is TGTGCCAGCAGTGGACTAGTCCCAGAGACCCAGTACTTC.

This clone was seen a single time. V gene TRBV2 combines with J gene TRBJ2-3, with TRBD2 as a possible D gene (5 bases). Deletions cut 8 bases from V and 7 bases from J, with 13 bases between. The CDR3 covers 12 residues. Germline lookup yields CDR1 SNHLY and CDR2 FYNNEI. CDR3 DNA: TGTGCCAGCGAACTAGGGATCCATACGCAGTATTTT. It codes for CASELGIHTQYF.

This chain joins TRBV5-1 and TRBJ2-3; the D gene is possibly TRBD2 (7 bases). Trimming pared 4 bases from V and 1 base from J, leaving 13 bases between. The CDR3 sequence is 15 residues long. Germline CDR1 is SGHRS and CDR2 is YFSETQ. CDR3 DNA sequence: TGCGCCAGCAGCCTGGGCGGGGGCGGCACAGATACGCAGTATTTT. Encoded protein: CASSLGGGGTDTQYF.

The chain links TRBV7-2 to TRBJ2-5; D possibly corresponds to TRBD2 (7 bases). V was trimmed by 1 base and J by 4 bases, leaving 16 bases between them. The CDR3 runs 16 residues. Per germline, CDR1 SGHTA and CDR2 FQGNSA. The CDR3 DNA follows: TGTGCCAGCAGCTTAGTTGGGGGGGGCTTCTCAGAGACCCAGTACTTC. It specifies CASSLVGGGFSETQYF.

The chain recombines TRBV5-4 with TRBJ2-5; 7 bases are a match to TRBD1. Germline-derived CDR1 and CDR2 are SGHNT and YYREEE (reference sequence). Trimming cost V 4 bases and J 4 bases; bases outside gene matches: 7. The CDR3 consists of 14 residues. Here the CDR3 DNA reads TGTGCCAGCAGCACCGGAACAGGGGCAGAGACCCAGTACTTC. It yields the protein CASSTGTGAETQYF.

The chain joins TRBV5-1 to TRBJ2-1; 10 bases match TRBD2. The CDR3 loop spans 16 amino acids. J gave up 6 bases and V 1 base, and 7 bases lay outside the gene matches. Germline lookup yields CDR1 SGHRS and CDR2 YFSETQ. This CDR3 is CASSLSGGAIFNEQFF. CDR3 nucleotide sequence: TGCGCCAGCAGCTTGAGCGGGGGGGCCATTTTCAATGAGCAGTTCTTC.

The chain has TRBV5-1 and TRBJ2-3, with D uncertain. Trimming pared 3 bases from V and 2 bases from J, leaving 7 bases between. Germline loops: CDR1 SGHRS, CDR2 YFSETQ. The CDR3 consists of 13 residues. CDR3 bases: TGCGCCAGCAGCTCGACTTCCACAGATACGCAGTATTTT. Its protein is CASSSTSTDTQYF.

This clone was seen once. The genes are TRBV7-9 and TRBJ1-2; D is unclear. Germline V gene sequence: CDR1 SEHNR, CDR2 FQNEAQ (reference sequence). The length of the CDR3 is 12 residues. Trimming took off 1 base at V and 4 bases at J, with 4 bases between the two ends. CDR3 sequence: CASSLDSYGYTF. CDR3 nucleotides: TGTGCCAGCAGCTTAGACAGCTATGGCTACACCTTC.

The chain joins TRBV5-1 to TRBJ2-5; 7 positions agree with TRBD2. With 2 bases clipped from V and 2 bases from J, the junction kept 6 bases outside the gene matches. Per the germline V gene, CDR1 is SGHRS and CDR2 is YFSETQ. The CDR3 covers 15 residues. CDR3 region: CASSFSGTIQETQYF. CDR3 nucleotides: TGCGCCAGCAGCTTCTCTGGGACTATTCAAGAGACCCAGTACTTC.

This clone was recorded only once. The chain combines TRBV6-5 with TRBJ1-1, with a weak D call TRBD1 (6 bases). The CDR3 is 14 amino acids. V gave up 6 bases and J gave up 1 base, with 12 bases separating them. CDR1 is MNHEY, CDR2 SVGAGI, per germline. CDR3 sequence: CASRQQGSNTEAFF. For the CDR3, the DNA is TGTGCCAGCAGACAACAGGGATCGAACACTGAAGCTTTCTTT.

The CDR3 sequence is CATGTDYKLFF. CDR3 DNA sequence: TGTGCCACCGGGACAGACTACAAACTGTTTTTT. The rearrangement links TRBV15 to TRBJ1-4; 7 bases match TRBD1. CDR3 length: 11 residues. V shed 8 bases, J shed 11 bases, and the junction held 5 bases outside the gene matches. The germline CDR1 and CDR2 sequences are LNHNV and YYDKDF (reference sequence).